This T cell receptor beta chain originates from a study of cytomegalovirus exposure and HLA in healthy donors. The study's findings and limits: As a later analysis revealed, the rate of TCR association differed by HLA locus, with DRB1 most and HLA-C fewest.

With regard to this clone: Its specificity is not known.

The V end was cut by 1 base, the J end by 3 bases, with 12 bases between. This CDR3 region has 16 residues. Germline lookup yields CDR1 SNHLY and CDR2 FYNNEI. Sampled while nominally healthy, donors likely had unrecorded immune exposures. The PCR ran on 60 Vbeta and 13 Jbeta primers. Sequencing was performed with immunoSEQ multiplex PCR; in TCRdb, only in-frame clones are kept and a portion is missing. The sample includes a few hundred thousand clones, approximately 82% seen only once; the top ten take 8%. The receptor comes from a woman aged 55-75 years in good health and CMV-seropositive. The sequencing sample was made of PBMCs. The chain employs TRBV2 and TRBJ2-2, with D perhaps matching TRBD2 (7 bases). CDR3 protein: CASSEEGGSYTGELFF. The CDR3 coding sequence is TGTGCCAGCAGTGAAGAGGGGGGGAGTTACACCGGGGAGCTGTTTTTT.